A single sample gave rise to the 11 T cell receptor beta chains below, sequenced in a study of shared clonotypes between healthy human individuals. In the naive CD8 group, cells lacked CD45RO and were positively selected for CCR7, so terminally differentiated effector memory CD45RA+ cells were left out. The data were produced by immunoSEQ multiplex PCR, yet TCRdb's version contains in-frame clones alone and is incomplete. The data contain 1.5 million to 2.5 million clones, roughly 94% of them seen just once; the ten biggest clones take up roughly 1%. Sequenced input: naive CD8+ T cells sorted from blood. Every receptor here comes from a man younger than 30 in good health.

This clone was recorded only once. The chain carries TRBV28 and TRBJ2-7; 7 positions match TRBD1. V was clipped by 6 bases and J by 2 bases; unmatched bases: 10. The CDR3 extends over 15 amino acids. Germline assignment: CDR1 MDHEN and CDR2 SYDVKM. In DNA form, the CDR3 reads TGTGCCAGCAGCCCTAACCGGGACAGCCCCTACGAGCAGTACTTC. This sequence encodes CASSPNRDSPYEQYF. The complete variable domain, with remaining parts taken from reference TRBV28 and TRBJ2-7, reads DVKVTQSSRYLVKRTGEKVFLECVQDMDHENMFWYRQDPGLGLRLIYFSYDVKMKEKGDIPEGYSVSREKKERFSLILESASTNQTSMYLCASSPNRDSPYEQYFGPGTRLTVT.

This clone appeared a few times. The chain employs TRBV2 and TRBJ1-2; no clear D gene. Trimming stripped 7 bases from V and 0 bases from J, with 9 bases between. The CDR3 runs to 13 residues. In germline, CDR1 is SNHLY, CDR2 FYNNEI. Here the CDR3 reads CASTHGANYGYTF. The CDR3, as DNA: TGTGCCAGCACCCACGGGGCTAACTATGGCTACACCTTC.

As to this clone: Other DNA variants within this sample encode the same CDR3. This chain joins TRBV19 and TRBJ2-7; the match to TRBD2 covers 7 bases. The V gene end was trimmed by 3 bases and the J gene end by 0 bases; junction bases not matched to a gene: 2. Germline V gives CDR1 LNHDA, CDR2 SQIVND (reference sequence). The CDR3 sequence is 14 residues long. The DNA for the CDR3 is TGTGCCAGTAGTATTGCGGGAGCCTCCTACGAGCAGTACTTC. Its protein is CASSIAGASYEQYF.

The V and J genes are TRBV13 and TRBJ2-7; D gene ambiguous. This CDR3 has 13 amino acids. V lost 1 base and J lost 7, with 11 bases in between. Germline V CDR1 and CDR2: PRHDT, FYEKMQ (reference sequence). CDR3 DNA: TGTGCCAGCAGCTTAGAGGCGGAGAGAGAGCAGTACTTC. It translates to CASSLEAEREQYF.

This clone was seen only once. The chain links TRBV4-1 to TRBJ1-1, with TRBD1 identical over 8 bases. V was clipped by 3 bases and J by 4 bases; unmatched bases: 7. The CDR3 extends over 15 amino acids. The V gene's germline CDR1 is MGHRA and CDR2 YSYEKL. CDR3: CASSHRQGFGTEAFF. The CDR3 bases are TGCGCCAGCAGCCATAGACAGGGGTTCGGCACTGAAGCTTTCTTT.

The chain recombines TRBV28 with TRBJ2-2; D is possibly TRBD2 (6 bases). V was cut by 7 bases and J by 4 bases, with 13 bases left in between. Germline V gives CDR1 MDHEN, CDR2 SYDVKM. The CDR3 is 14 amino acids. The CDR3 DNA follows: TGTGCCAGCATGATGGCGGGGCTCACCGGGGAGCTGTTTTTT. Protein product: CASMMAGLTGELFF.

This clone was recorded once. The gene calls are TRBV28 and TRBJ1-1; no clear D gene. The ends were cut back, 5 bases at V and 5 bases at J, with 15 bases in the middle. Germline assignment: CDR1 MDHEN and CDR2 SYDVKM. This CDR3 region has 14 residues. CDR3 DNA sequence: TGTGCCAGCAGTCCTGCAGGACTGGGGACTGAAGCTTTCTTT. This gives the protein CASSPAGLGTEAFF.

Note on this clone: Within the sample, other DNA sequences also encode this same CDR3. The chain couples TRBV18 to TRBJ2-2, with 11 nucleotides matching TRBD2. The CDR3 covers 16 residues. Unmatched junction bases numbered 3, after V lost 2 bases and J lost 4 bases. CDR1 is KGHSH, CDR2 LQKENI, per germline. This chain's CDR3 is CASSPLAGGPTGELFF. The DNA for the CDR3 is TGTGCCAGCTCACCATTAGCGGGAGGGCCCACCGGGGAGCTGTTTTTT. Full variable domain (rest looked up from reference TRBV18 and TRBJ2-2): NAGVMQNPRHLVRRRGQEARLRCSPMKGHSHVYWYRQLPEEGLKFMVYLQKENIIDESGMPKERFSAEFPKEGPSILRIQQVVRGDSAAYFCASSPLAGGPTGELFFGEGSRLTVL.

V usage is TRBV30 and J usage is TRBJ2-1, with 9 bases lining up with TRBD2. Germline-derived CDR1 and CDR2 are GTSNPN and SVGIG (reference sequence). V was clipped by 3 bases and J by 5 bases; unmatched bases: 5. The CDR3 length is 14 residues. Here the CDR3 DNA reads TGTGCCTGGAGGGGACTAGCTGTTAACAATGAGCAGTTCTTC. Translating gives CAWRGLAVNNEQFF.

The chain carries TRBV5-4 and TRBJ2-7; 12 bases map to TRBD2. Germline V gives CDR1 SGHNT, CDR2 YYREEE (reference sequence). V shed 4 bases and J 0 bases; nucleotides not matched to a gene: 5. The CDR3 spans 16 residues. The CDR3 loop reads CASSPGLAGISYEQYF. CDR3 nucleotides: TGTGCCAGCAGCCCCGGACTAGCGGGGATCTCCTACGAGCAGTACTTC. Complete variable domain (other parts from reference TRBV5-4 and TRBJ2-7): ETGVTQSPTHLIKTRGQQVTLRCSSQSGHNTVSWYQQALGQGPQFIFQYYREEENGRGNFPPRFSGLQFPNYSSELNVNALELDDSALYLCASSPGLAGISYEQYFGPGTRLTVT.

The count of this clone is one. The gene calls are TRBV4-1 and TRBJ2-3; possibly TRBD1 or TRBD2 for D (5 bases each). This CDR3 is built from 16 residues. Per the germline V gene, CDR1 is MGHRA and CDR2 is YSYEKL. Deletions cut 1 base from V and 2 bases from J, with 13 bases between. CDR3 sequence (DNA): TGCGCCAGCAGCCAAGTTAGGGGACCTTTCACAGATACGCAGTATTTT. Its translation is CASSQVRGPFTDTQYF.